Sequencing of this T cell receptor (beta chain) was carried out in a study of blood T cell repertoires in COVID-19. Overall study: Specimens from acute and convalescent COVID-19 originated in the United States, Italy and Spain. Nucleic acid was either cDNA or gDNA, and it came from T cells, B-cell-depleted T cells, or PBMCs.

The assay was immunoSEQ multiplex PCR, and TCRdb's table has in-frame clones only and misses some. The table includes approximately 170,000 clones, 88% detected once. The V end lost 2 bases, the J end lost 4 bases, and 12 bases lay between the germline ends. CDR1 is SGDLS and CDR2 is YYNGEE in the germline V gene. The CDR3 has 14 residues. This clone appeared once. Study members were between about 18 and 95 years old and lived in 25 or so US regions. Donors of Cohort 3 who recovered were those that had two negative PCRs, clearance, or symptom resolution. V is TRBV9 and J is TRBJ1-2; no clear D gene. Input material: PBMCs or T cells enriched from blood (not recorded which). The sequence derives from a woman aged 18-29 years who had recovered from COVID-19. CDR3 DNA sequence: TGTGCCAGCAGCGTGAGTGGAGGAGTCTATGGCTACACCTTC. Residues: CASSVSGGVYGYTF. The whole variable domain, remainder taken from reference TRBV9 and TRBJ1-2, is DSGVTQTPKHLITATGQRVTLRCSPRSGDLSVYWYQQSLDQGLQFLIQYYNGEERAKGNILERFSAQQFPDLHSELNLSSLELGDSALYFCASSVSGGVYGYTFGSGTRLTVV.